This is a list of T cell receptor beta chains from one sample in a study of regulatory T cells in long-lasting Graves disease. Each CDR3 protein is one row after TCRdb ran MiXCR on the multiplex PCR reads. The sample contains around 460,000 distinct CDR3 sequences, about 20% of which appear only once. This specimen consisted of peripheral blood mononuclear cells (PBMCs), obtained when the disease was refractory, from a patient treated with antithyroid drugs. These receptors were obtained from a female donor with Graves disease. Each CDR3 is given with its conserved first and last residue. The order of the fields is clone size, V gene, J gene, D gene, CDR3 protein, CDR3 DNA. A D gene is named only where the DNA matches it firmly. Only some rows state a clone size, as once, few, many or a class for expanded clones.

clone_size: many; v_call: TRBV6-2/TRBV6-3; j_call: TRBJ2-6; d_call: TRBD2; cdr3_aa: CASSEASRSGRALGSGANVLTF; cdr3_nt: TGTGCCAGCAGTGAAGCTTCGAGGAGCGGGAGGGCCCTTGGGTCTGGGGCCAACGTCCTGACTTTC
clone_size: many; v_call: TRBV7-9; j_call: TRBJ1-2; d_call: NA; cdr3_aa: CASSLTGIDGYTF; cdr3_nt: TGTGCCAGCAGCTTAACAGGAATTGATGGCTACACCTTC
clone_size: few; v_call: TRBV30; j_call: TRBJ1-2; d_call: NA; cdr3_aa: CAWSLTYGYTF; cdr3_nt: TGTGCCTGGAGTCTAACGTATGGCTACACCTTC
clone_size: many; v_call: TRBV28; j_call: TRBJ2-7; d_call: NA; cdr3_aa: CASSQAGTPEQYF; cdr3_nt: TGTGCCAGCAGTCAAGCCGGGACACCAGAGCAGTACTTC
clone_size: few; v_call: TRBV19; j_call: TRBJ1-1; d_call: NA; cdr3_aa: CASTAGWVLNTEAFF; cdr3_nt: TGTGCCAGTACCGCCGGTTGGGTGCTTAACACTGAAGCTTTCTTT
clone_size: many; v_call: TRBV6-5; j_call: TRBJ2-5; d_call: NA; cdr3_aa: CASSYSTTAGQETQYF; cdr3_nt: TGTGCCAGCAGTTACTCGACCACTGCCGGACAAGAGACCCAGTACTTC
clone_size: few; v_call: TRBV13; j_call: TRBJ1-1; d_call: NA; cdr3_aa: CASSSGDFGVPEAFF; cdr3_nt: TGTGCCAGCAGCTCTGGGGACTTTGGGGTACCTGAAGCTTTCTTT
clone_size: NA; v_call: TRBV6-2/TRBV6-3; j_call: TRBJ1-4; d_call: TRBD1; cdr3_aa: CASSYRGQAYNEKLFF; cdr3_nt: TGTGCCAGCAGTTACCGTGGACAGGCTTATAATGAAAAACTGTTTTTT
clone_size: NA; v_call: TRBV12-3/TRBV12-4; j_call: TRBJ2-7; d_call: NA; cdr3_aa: CASGRAEGYEQYF; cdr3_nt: TGTGCCAGCGGGCGGGCAGAGGGCTACGAGCAGTACTTC
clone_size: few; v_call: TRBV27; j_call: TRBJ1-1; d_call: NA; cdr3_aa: CASSRMVGINTEAFF; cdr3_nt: TGTGCCAGCAGTAGGATGGTGGGGATCAACACTGAAGCTTTCTTT
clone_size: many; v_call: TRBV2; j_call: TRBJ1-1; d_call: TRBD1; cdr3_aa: CASSVLRTGGEAFF; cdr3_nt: TGTGCCAGCAGTGTCCTCCGCACAGGGGGTGAAGCTTTCTTT
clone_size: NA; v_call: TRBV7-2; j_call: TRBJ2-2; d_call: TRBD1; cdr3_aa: CASSLPDRGLYTGELFF; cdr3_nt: TGTGCCAGCAGCTTACCAGACAGGGGGCTGTACACCGGGGAGCTGTTTTTT
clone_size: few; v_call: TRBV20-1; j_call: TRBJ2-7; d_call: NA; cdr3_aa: CSARDPSYEQYF; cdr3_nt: TGCAGTGCTAGGGACCCTTCCTACGAGCAGTACTTC
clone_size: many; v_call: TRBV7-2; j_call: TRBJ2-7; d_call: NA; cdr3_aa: CASSLWNWAEQYF; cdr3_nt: TGTGCCAGCAGCTTGTGGAATTGGGCCGAGCAGTACTTC
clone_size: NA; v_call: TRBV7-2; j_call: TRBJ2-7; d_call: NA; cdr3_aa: CASGSFEQYF; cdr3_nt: TGTGCCAGCGGTTCTTTCGAGCAGTACTTC
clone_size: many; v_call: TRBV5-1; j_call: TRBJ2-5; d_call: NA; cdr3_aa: CASSTGGQGSAETQYF; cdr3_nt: TGCGCCAGCAGCACCGGGGGGCAGGGCTCTGCGGAGACCCAGTACTTC
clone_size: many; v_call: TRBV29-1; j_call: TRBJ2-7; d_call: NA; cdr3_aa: CSVHSGTYEQYF; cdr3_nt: TGCAGCGTTCATAGCGGTACCTACGAGCAGTACTTC